This is a list of T cell receptor beta chains from one sample in a study of CD8 T cells in ankylosing spondylitis. TCRdb itself ran the 5' RACE reads through MiXCR, one entry per CDR3 protein. The repertoire holds about 280,000 distinct CDR3 sequences, with 20% as singletons. The sequenced material came from blood, either unsorted or a sorted T cell fraction (not recorded which). The receptors here all came from a male donor with ankylosing spondylitis or in good health (not recorded which). The CDR3 runs from the conserved cysteine through the conserved F or W. Clone size is given for some rows only: seen once, a few or many times, or a class if the clone is expanded.

cdr3_aa: CASSATGQETQYF
clone_size: few
j_call: TRBJ2-5
v_call: TRBV12-3/TRBV12-4

cdr3_aa: CASSTAGTGDYNEQFF
clone_size: -
j_call: TRBJ2-1
v_call: TRBV11-3

cdr3_aa: CASSFVSSPLHF
clone_size: few
j_call: TRBJ1-6
v_call: TRBV12-3/TRBV12-4

cdr3_aa: CSAQTGVDTGELFF
clone_size: many
j_call: TRBJ2-2
v_call: TRBV29-1

cdr3_aa: CSANAGLTDTQYF
clone_size: -
j_call: TRBJ2-3
v_call: TRBV29-1

cdr3_aa: CASSLLQGGNTEAFF
clone_size: -
j_call: TRBJ1-1
v_call: TRBV19

cdr3_aa: CASSQPPGLGETQYF
clone_size: few
j_call: TRBJ2-5
v_call: TRBV3-1

cdr3_aa: CSASGSLTDLGNQPQHF
clone_size: few
j_call: TRBJ1-5
v_call: TRBV20-1

cdr3_aa: CSAKPFFSDQPQHF
clone_size: -
j_call: TRBJ1-5
v_call: TRBV20-1

cdr3_aa: CASSSRRTSGGNEQFF
clone_size: -
j_call: TRBJ2-1
v_call: TRBV6-5

cdr3_aa: CASSARRTVNTEAFF
clone_size: few
j_call: TRBJ1-1
v_call: TRBV6-1

cdr3_aa: CASRGPPYTGELFF
clone_size: few
j_call: TRBJ2-2
v_call: TRBV5-1

cdr3_aa: CASSVAQRTGELFF
clone_size: -
j_call: TRBJ2-2
v_call: TRBV9

cdr3_aa: CSARDGPGTRDTQYF
clone_size: -
j_call: TRBJ2-3
v_call: TRBV20-1

cdr3_aa: CASSQTSGGAYNEQFF
clone_size: few
j_call: TRBJ2-1
v_call: TRBV5-6

cdr3_aa: CATSVFAAGGLPNTGELFF
clone_size: many
j_call: TRBJ2-2
v_call: TRBV24-1

cdr3_aa: CTNLGTPQKVAEYNEQFF
clone_size: -
j_call: TRBJ2-1
v_call: TRBV12-3/TRBV12-4

cdr3_aa: CSARETGISYNEQFF
clone_size: -
j_call: TRBJ2-1
v_call: TRBV20-1

cdr3_aa: CASSWYQETQYF
clone_size: -
j_call: TRBJ2-5
v_call: TRBV6-1

cdr3_aa: CASSRDRQTEAFF
clone_size: -
j_call: TRBJ1-1
v_call: TRBV18

cdr3_aa: CAISAPGGDTQYF
clone_size: many
j_call: TRBJ2-3
v_call: TRBV10-3

cdr3_aa: CASSFGLGGGETQYF
clone_size: -
j_call: TRBJ2-5
v_call: TRBV6-5

cdr3_aa: CASSFLVQGGWTGELFF
clone_size: -
j_call: TRBJ2-2
v_call: TRBV7-6

cdr3_aa: CSARGLAGGSYNEQFF
clone_size: -
j_call: TRBJ2-1
v_call: TRBV20-1

cdr3_aa: CASSFVPGGADTQYF
clone_size: few
j_call: TRBJ2-3
v_call: TRBV5-1

cdr3_aa: CASSFGTSGAPGGELFF
clone_size: -
j_call: TRBJ2-2
v_call: TRBV12-3/TRBV12-4

cdr3_aa: CASVGTGRGYTF
clone_size: few
j_call: TRBJ1-2
v_call: TRBV12-3/TRBV12-4

cdr3_aa: CASSLPRREGFDEQFF
clone_size: -
j_call: TRBJ2-1
v_call: TRBV28

cdr3_aa: CATSDLGPTTGELFF
clone_size: -
j_call: TRBJ2-2
v_call: TRBV24-1

cdr3_aa: CSAREWEQFF
clone_size: -
j_call: TRBJ2-1
v_call: TRBV20-1

cdr3_aa: CASRGLAGPSYNEQFF
clone_size: -
j_call: TRBJ2-1
v_call: TRBV28

cdr3_aa: CATSDLSRDSWSTDTQYF
clone_size: -
j_call: TRBJ2-3
v_call: TRBV24-1

cdr3_aa: CASSQGGGPLDTQYF
clone_size: -
j_call: TRBJ2-3
v_call: TRBV5-1

cdr3_aa: CASSLHRLTGGTDTQYF
clone_size: many
j_call: TRBJ2-3
v_call: TRBV7-8

cdr3_aa: CASSLDPMGTEAFF
clone_size: -
j_call: TRBJ1-1
v_call: TRBV5-1

cdr3_aa: CASSQEGTGNTEAFF
clone_size: few
j_call: TRBJ1-1
v_call: TRBV5-6

cdr3_aa: CASREPGLAWNEQFF
clone_size: many
j_call: TRBJ2-1
v_call: TRBV10-2

cdr3_aa: CASSENSYTGELFF
clone_size: few
j_call: TRBJ2-2
v_call: TRBV2

cdr3_aa: CASSLGTSGTDTQYF
clone_size: few
j_call: TRBJ2-3
v_call: TRBV27

cdr3_aa: CASSQEGKRNTQYF
clone_size: -
j_call: TRBJ2-3
v_call: TRBV3-1

cdr3_aa: CASSRTSGRDTGELFF
clone_size: -
j_call: TRBJ2-2
v_call: TRBV5-1

cdr3_aa: CATSGVPTNTGELFF
clone_size: -
j_call: TRBJ2-2
v_call: TRBV24-1

cdr3_aa: CSVAGSNQPQHF
clone_size: many
j_call: TRBJ1-5
v_call: TRBV29-1

cdr3_aa: CASSLSGSGELFF
clone_size: -
j_call: TRBJ2-2
v_call: TRBV7-3

cdr3_aa: CASSDIGLVSNEQFF
clone_size: many
j_call: TRBJ2-1
v_call: TRBV25-1

cdr3_aa: CASSLAAGGVGNEQFF
clone_size: -
j_call: TRBJ2-1
v_call: TRBV12-3/TRBV12-4

cdr3_aa: CASSKRTGNSPLHF
clone_size: few
j_call: TRBJ1-6
v_call: TRBV2

cdr3_aa: CASGTGGARLNEQFF
clone_size: few
j_call: TRBJ2-1
v_call: TRBV6-1

cdr3_aa: CASSPSWVGSPLHF
clone_size: few
j_call: TRBJ1-6
v_call: TRBV12-3/TRBV12-4

cdr3_aa: CASRSLDRVKTEAFF
clone_size: -
j_call: TRBJ1-1
v_call: TRBV27